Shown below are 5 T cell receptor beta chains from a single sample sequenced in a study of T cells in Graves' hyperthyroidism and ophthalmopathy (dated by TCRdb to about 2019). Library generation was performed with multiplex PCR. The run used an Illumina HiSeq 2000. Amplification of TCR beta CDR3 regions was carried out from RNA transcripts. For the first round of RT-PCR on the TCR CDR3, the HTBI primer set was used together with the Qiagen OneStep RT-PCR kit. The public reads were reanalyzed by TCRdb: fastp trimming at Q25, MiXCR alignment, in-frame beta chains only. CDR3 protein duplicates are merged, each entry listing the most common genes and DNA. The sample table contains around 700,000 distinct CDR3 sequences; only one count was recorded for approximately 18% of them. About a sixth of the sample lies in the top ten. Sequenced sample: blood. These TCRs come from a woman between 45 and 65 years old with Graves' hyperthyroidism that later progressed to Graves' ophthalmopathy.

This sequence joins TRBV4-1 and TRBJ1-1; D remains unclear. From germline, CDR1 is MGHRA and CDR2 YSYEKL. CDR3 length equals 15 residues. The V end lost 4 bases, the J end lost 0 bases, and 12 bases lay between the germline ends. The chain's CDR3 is CASSPGPLMNTEAFF. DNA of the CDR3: TGCGCCAGCAGCCCGGGTCCCCTAATGAACACTGAAGCTTTCTTT.

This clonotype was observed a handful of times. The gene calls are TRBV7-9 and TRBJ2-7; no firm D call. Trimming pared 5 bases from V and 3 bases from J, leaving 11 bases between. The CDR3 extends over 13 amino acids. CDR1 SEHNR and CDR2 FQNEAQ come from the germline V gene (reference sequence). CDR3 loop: CASSPDPDYEQYF. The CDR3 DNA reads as TGTGCCAGCAGCCCCGACCCAGACTACGAGCAGTACTTC.

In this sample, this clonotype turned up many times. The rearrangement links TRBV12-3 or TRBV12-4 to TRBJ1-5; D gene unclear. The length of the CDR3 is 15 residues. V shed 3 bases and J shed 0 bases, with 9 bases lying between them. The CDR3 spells CASSLVQTSNQPQHF. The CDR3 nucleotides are TGTGCCAGCAGTTTGGTTCAGACTAGCAATCAGCCCCAGCATTTT.

Here the CDR3 DNA reads TGTGCCAGCAGCCTATTGAGGGGGCCAGAGACCCAGTACTTC. It encodes CASSLLRGPETQYF. The J gene is TRBJ2-5, the V gene TRBV7-8; TRBD1 matches at 7 bases. This CDR3 comprises 14 residues. Looked up from germline, CDR1 is SGHVS and CDR2 is FQNEAQ. V dropped 5 bases and J dropped 4; count of bases not matched to a gene: 7.

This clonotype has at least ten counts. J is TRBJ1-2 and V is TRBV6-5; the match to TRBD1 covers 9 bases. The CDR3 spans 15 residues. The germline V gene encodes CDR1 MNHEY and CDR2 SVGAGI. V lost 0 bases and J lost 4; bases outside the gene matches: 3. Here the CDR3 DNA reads TGTGCCAGCAGTTACTCGACGGACAGGGGCTATGGCTACACCTTC. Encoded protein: CASSYSTDRGYGYTF.